The 14 T cell receptor beta chains below come from one sample, sequenced in a study of blood T cell repertoires in COVID-19. Sequenced by immunoSEQ multiplex PCR; TCRdb stores in-frame clones only, minus some. The sample holds 70,000 to 80,000 clones, roughly 86% seen once. Sequenced input: peripheral blood. Receptors originate from an older woman with acute or convalescent COVID-19.

In nucleotides, the CDR3 is TGTGCCAGCTCACCGTCCGGGACTCTAGGGGTATCACCCCTCCACTTT. Its protein product is CASSPSGTLGVSPLHF. The chain combines TRBV18 with TRBJ1-6; the D gene is possibly TRBD1 (5 bases). The germline V gene has CDR1 KGHSH and CDR2 LQKENI. CDR3 length: 16 amino acids. The ends were cut back, 3 bases at V and 10 bases at J, with 19 bases in the middle.

A few counts support this clone. This chain connects TRBV23-1 to TRBJ1-3; the D is unclear. TRBV23-1 is assigned to the ORF class and has an uncertain function. This CDR3 is built from 16 residues. The germline V and J ends were trimmed by 4 bases and 0 bases, with 13 bases remaining between them. Here the CDR3 DNA reads TGCGCCAGCAGTCCGGGAAGGGCGAACTCTGGAAACACCATATATTTT. It encodes CASSPGRANSGNTIYF.

V gene TRBV4-2 combines with J gene TRBJ2-5; 7 bases map to TRBD1. Per the germline V gene, CDR1 is LGHNA and CDR2 is YNFKEQ. V dropped 0 bases and J dropped 1; count of bases not matched to a gene: 2. CDR3 length equals 15 residues. DNA of the CDR3: TGTGCCAGCAGCCAAGATGAGGGGGCCCAAGAGACCCAGTACTTC. Its translation is CASSQDEGAQETQYF.

Only a few counts were recorded for this clone. This sequence joins TRBV4-1 and TRBJ2-2; D is perhaps TRBD1 (5 bases). V lost 0 bases, J lost 4 bases, and 9 bases lay in between. CDR3 length: 15 amino acids. CDR1 and CDR2 from the germline V gene are MGHRA and YSYEKL. The CDR3 here is CASSQEWQGTGELFF. The CDR3 DNA reads TGCGCCAGCAGCCAAGAGTGGCAGGGCACCGGGGAGCTGTTTTTT.

V and J are TRBV5-1 and TRBJ2-7; no reliable D call. The CDR3 loop spans 14 amino acids. Germline V gives CDR1 SGHRS, CDR2 YFSETQ. V shed 5 bases and J shed 0 bases, with 12 bases lying between them. In nucleotides, the CDR3 is TGCGCCAGCAGGACAACCACCCGCTCCTACGAGCAGTACTTC. Translation: CASRTTTRSYEQYF.

The chain is built from TRBV9 and TRBJ1-1, with a possible D match to TRBD1 (6 bases). Trimming shortened V by 6 bases and J by 1 base, and 16 bases separated the two germline ends. This CDR3 comprises 15 residues. CDR1 and CDR2 (germline): SGDLS, YYNGEE. The CDR3 here is CASKFHREGNTEAFF. The CDR3 DNA reads as TGTGCCAGCAAGTTCCACAGGGAAGGGAACACTGAAGCTTTCTTT. Using reference TRBV9 and TRBJ1-1 for the parts outside the CDR3, the full variable domain is DSGVTQTPKHLITATGQRVTLRCSPRSGDLSVYWYQQSLDQGLQFLIQYYNGEERAKGNILERFSAQQFPDLHSELNLSSLELGDSALYFCASKFHREGNTEAFFGQGTRLTVV.

CDR3 DNA: TGTGCCAGCAGCGGAGCGGGGGCGATCACCGGGGAGCTGTTTTTT. It yields the protein CASSGAGAITGELFF. The rearrangement joins TRBV7-2 to TRBJ2-2; 8 nucleotides match TRBD2. This CDR3 contains 15 residues. V lost 5 bases, J lost 4 bases, and 6 bases stayed unmatched. Germline lookup yields CDR1 SGHTA and CDR2 FQGNSA.

V usage is TRBV14 and J usage is TRBJ2-3; 13 nucleotides agree with TRBD2. With 4 bases clipped from V and 2 bases from J, the junction kept 3 bases outside the gene matches. CDR1 is SGHDN and CDR2 is FVKESK in the germline V gene. CDR3 length: 16 residues. In DNA, the CDR3 is TGTGCCAGCAGCCCTGGACTAGCGGGGGTCACAGATACGCAGTATTTT. Its protein is CASSPGLAGVTDTQYF.

This sequence joins TRBV5-1 and TRBJ1-1; D gene uncertain. The CDR3 contains 13 residues. Trimming stripped 0 bases from V and 1 base from J, with 4 bases between. Germline assignment: CDR1 SGHRS and CDR2 YFSETQ. CDR3 bases: TGCGCCAGCAGCTTGGGAGCGAACACTGAAGCTTTCTTT. Translating it yields CASSLGANTEAFF.

This clone was seen once. In DNA, the CDR3 is TGTGCCACCAGTGATTCCGGGGGGACAGGTGGAAACACCATATATTTT. Residues: CATSDSGGTGGNTIYF. The chain combines TRBV24-1 with TRBJ1-3; 8 bases align to TRBD1. Germline values: CDR1 KGHDR, CDR2 SFDVKD. The CDR3 loop spans 16 amino acids. The trim removed 2 bases at V and 3 bases at J, leaving 5 bases unmatched.

V gene TRBV7-9 combines with J gene TRBJ1-2; maybe TRBD1 (6 bases). Per the germline V gene, CDR1 is SEHNR and CDR2 is FQNEAQ (reference sequence). The CDR3 sequence is 14 residues long. Trimming removed 6 bases from V and 5 bases from J, with 16 bases in between. CDR3 coding DNA: TGTGCCAGCAGGCGGGCAGGGGAGAATTATGGCTACACCTTC. Its protein is CASRRAGENYGYTF.

The chain couples TRBV5-4 to TRBJ2-5, with TRBD1 identical over 8 bases. The CDR3 covers 16 residues. With V trimmed by 0 bases and J by 4 bases, 8 bases remained unmatched. CDR1 and CDR2 (germline): SGHNT, YYREEE (reference sequence). CDR3 bases: TGTGCCAGCAGCTTGGGTGGCCAGGGGGCGATAGAGACCCAGTACTTC. Translation: CASSLGGQGAIETQYF.

The chain is built from TRBV7-8 and TRBJ2-5, with D tentatively TRBD2 (5 bases). Germline CDR1 reads SGHVS; CDR2 reads FQNEAQ. Between the trimmed V and J ends, which lost 3 bases and 5 bases, there was a span of 13 bases. CDR3 length equals 14 residues. This chain's CDR3 is CASSFRESWETQYF. The CDR3 DNA sequence: TGTGCCAGCAGCTTTAGGGAGAGTTGGGAGACCCAGTACTTC.

The chain couples TRBV5-1 to TRBJ2-5; D is possibly TRBD1 (5 bases). Trimming left V 5 bases short and J 5 bases short, with 16 bases between. Germline V gene lookup returns CDR1 SGHRS and CDR2 YFSETQ. This CDR3 has 14 amino acids. For the CDR3, the DNA is TGCGCCAGCAGTGGGGCTGGAAGGGCGGAGACCCAGTACTTC. Translated: CASSGAGRAETQYF.